The source of this T cell receptor beta chain is a study of shared clonotypes between healthy human individuals. Regarding the study as a whole: Larger richness was generally estimated for naive than memory subsets.

After removal of 5 bases from V and 4 bases from J, the junction contained 5 bases not matched to a gene. CDR1 is SGHAT and CDR2 is FQNNGV in the germline V gene. There are 15 residues in the CDR3. A word on this clone: As yet, its antigen is unknown.

The assay was run at deep level. The material for each subset, its genomic DNA, was split evenly across several immunoSEQ plates. The data were produced by immunoSEQ multiplex PCR, yet TCRdb's version contains in-frame clones alone and is incomplete. The table includes under 650,000 clones, 90% to 97% detected once. The chain uses TRBV11-2 and TRBJ2-1, with 10 bases aligning to TRBD2. The sample taken for sequencing was naive CD4+ T cells sorted from blood. The subset was: CD45RA+ positively selected. The TCR comes from a young woman in good health. DNA of the CDR3: TGTGCCAGCAGCCAACTAGCGGGACTGTACAATGAGCAGTTCTTC. Its translation is CASSQLAGLYNEQFF.